What follows are 5 T cell receptor beta chains derived from one specimen sequenced in a study of CD8 T cells in Susac syndrome. Random hexamers were used to reverse transcribe an amount of roughly 0.45 to 1 ug RNA. One entry per CDR3 protein results from TCRdb running MiXCR on the immunoSEQ multiplex PCR reads. This table holds roughly 190,000 distinct CDR3 sequences, approximately 95% found once. Input material: CD4+ T cells from PBMCs. These receptors were obtained from a human donor in good health.

The chain links TRBV7-9 to TRBJ2-1; 8 bases align to TRBD2. The CDR3 is 11 amino acids. Germline CDR1 and CDR2: SEHNR and FQNEAQ (reference sequence). With V trimmed by 8 bases and J by 6 bases, 0 bases remained unmatched. The CDR3: CASGTSNEQFF. CDR3 sequence (DNA): TGTGCCAGCGGGACTAGCAATGAGCAGTTCTTC.

The V call is TRBV29-1, the J call TRBJ2-5; maybe TRBD2 (5 bases). V dropped 4 bases and J dropped 1 base, with 7 bases sitting between them. This CDR3 region has 12 residues. The V gene's germline CDR1 is SQVTM and CDR2 ANQGSEA. CDR3 DNA sequence: TGCAGCGTTGGGAGGTCCCAAGAGACCCAGTACTTC. Translating it yields CSVGRSQETQYF. Complete variable domain (other parts from reference TRBV29-1 and TRBJ2-5): SAVISQKPSRDICQRGTSLTIQCQVDSQVTMMFWYRQQPGQSLTLIATANQGSEATYESGFVIDKFPISRPNLTFSTLTVSNMSPEDSSIYLCSVGRSQETQYFGPGTRLLVL.

This clonotype was seen more than once but under ten times. The chain uses TRBV29-1 and TRBJ2-5; D is undetermined. The CDR3 contains 11 residues. The germline gives CDR1 SQVTM, CDR2 ANQGSEA. V lost 4 bases and J lost 1, with 4 bases in between. The DNA of the CDR3 is TGCAGCGTTGGGACCCAAGAGACCCAGTACTTC. This translates into CSVGTQETQYF.

This chain joins TRBV29-1 and TRBJ2-2; D unclear. CDR1 and CDR2 from the germline V gene are SQVTM and ANQGSEA. The CDR3 is 15 amino acids. V was clipped by 6 bases and J by 0 bases, with 14 bases between them. The CDR3 DNA reads TGCAGCGTAGGCGACCTCAGGACGAACACCGGGGAGCTGTTTTTT. It codes for CSVGDLRTNTGELFF.

V gene TRBV9 combines with J gene TRBJ2-2; D is ambiguous. Germline V gene lookup returns CDR1 SGDLS and CDR2 YYNGEE. The ends were cut back, 1 base at V and 6 bases at J, with 16 bases in the middle. The CDR3 is made up of 16 amino acids. The CDR3 nucleotides are TGTGCCAGCAGCGTACAAAGCCTCCCACGGGCCGGGGAGCTGTTTTTT. This gives the protein CASSVQSLPRAGELFF.